The 30 T cell receptor beta chains below were found in one sample sequenced in a study of brain T cells in children with intractable seizures. Generated by immunoSEQ multiplex PCR, the TCRdb table keeps only in-frame clones and is missing some. The table records about 76,000 clones, about 93% of them present only once. The sequencing used peripheral blood, collected at surgery. All receptors come from a boy under two years old with tuberous sclerosis and intractable seizures.

The V call is TRBV13, the J call TRBJ2-7; D is undetermined. The germline V and J ends were trimmed by 3 bases and 9 bases, with 12 bases remaining between them. The CDR3 loop spans 12 amino acids. Germline CDR1 PRHDT, CDR2 FYEKMQ (reference sequence). CDR3 residues: CASSFGNLGQYF. In DNA, the CDR3 is TGTGCCAGCAGCTTCGGTAACTTAGGGCAGTACTTC.

The chain couples TRBV6-2 or TRBV6-3 to TRBJ2-5; no clear D. Per the germline V gene, CDR1 is MNHEY and CDR2 is SVGEGT. V gave up 0 bases and J gave up 2 bases, with 7 bases separating them. This CDR3 comprises 14 residues. CDR3 protein: CASSYSLGQETQYF. The CDR3, as DNA: TGTGCCAGCAGTTACTCGTTGGGGCAAGAGACCCAGTACTTC.

CDR3 nucleotide sequence: TGTGCCAGCAGTCTGGGACAGGGGGCAGATACGCAGTATTTT. Translating it yields CASSLGQGADTQYF. The chain carries TRBV6-5 and TRBJ2-3, with 11 bases identical to TRBD1. J lost 4 bases, V lost 5 bases, and 2 bases had no gene match. Germline CDR1 reads MNHEY; CDR2 reads SVGAGI. This CDR3 contains 14 residues.

This chain joins TRBV4-2 and TRBJ2-5; D ambiguous. The CDR3 contains 14 residues. Deletions cut 1 base from V and 0 bases from J, with 6 bases between. Germline V gene sequence: CDR1 LGHNA, CDR2 YNFKEQ. The chain's CDR3 is CASSQVGYQETQYF. The CDR3 coding sequence is TGTGCCAGCAGCCAAGTCGGGTACCAAGAGACCCAGTACTTC.

This clone has a single count. CDR3 loop: CASSLGLAGVYEQYF. The CDR3 DNA is TGTGCCAGCAGCCTGGGACTAGCGGGGGTCTACGAGCAGTACTTC. This chain links TRBV7-3 with TRBJ2-7, with TRBD2 matching over 14 bases. Per the germline V gene, CDR1 is SGHTA and CDR2 is FQGTGA. The CDR3 is 15 amino acids. V gave up 5 bases and J gave up 3 bases; unmatched junction bases: 3. The variable domain in full, with the rest retrieved from reference TRBV7-3 and TRBJ2-7, is GAGVSQTPSNKVTEKGKYVELRCDPISGHTALYWYRQSLGQGPEFLIYFQGTGAADDSGLPNDRFFAVRPEGSVSTLKIQRTERGDSAVYLCASSLGLAGVYEQYFGPGTRLTVT.

The chain links TRBV29-1 to TRBJ2-3; 9 nucleotides match TRBD2. The CDR3 covers 13 residues. The V gene's germline CDR1 is SQVTM and CDR2 ANQGSEA. The V and J ends lost 7 bases and 4 bases, in that order; junction bases with no gene match: 6. The CDR3 DNA reads as TGCAGCGCGGGACTAGCATTTGCAGATACGCAGTATTTT. Translated, it gives CSAGLAFADTQYF.

This clone appeared once. The chain couples TRBV6-1 to TRBJ1-4; tentatively, D is TRBD1 (5 bases). The CDR3 is 14 residues long. The ends were cut back, 5 bases at V and 8 bases at J, with 15 bases in the middle. The germline V gene encodes CDR1 MNHNS and CDR2 SASEGT. CDR3 protein: CASSFDRRGEKLFF. For the CDR3, the DNA is TGTGCCAGCAGTTTCGACAGAAGGGGAGAAAAACTGTTTTTT.

The chain is built from TRBV5-1 and TRBJ1-2, with 8 bases identical to TRBD1. Trimming removed 5 bases from V and 4 bases from J; junction bases left unmatched: 7. Germline V gives CDR1 SGHRS, CDR2 YFSETQ. This CDR3 comprises 14 residues. CDR3 sequence: CASSSDRALYGYTF. The CDR3 coding sequence is TGCGCCAGCAGTTCGGACAGGGCTCTCTATGGCTACACCTTC.

The rearrangement uses TRBV7-3 and TRBJ2-1; 7 bases are a match to TRBD1. V dropped 0 bases and J dropped 9; count of bases not matched to a gene: 5. Looked up from germline, CDR1 is SGHTA and CDR2 is FQGTGA. The CDR3 runs 14 residues. The CDR3 DNA follows: TGTGCCAGCAGCTTAACAGGGGACAGCCGTGAGCAGTTCTTC. This translates into CASSLTGDSREQFF.

The V call is TRBV5-1, the J call TRBJ1-1; no clear D. In germline, CDR1 is SGHRS, CDR2 YFSETQ. V lost 4 bases, J lost 5 bases, and 15 bases lay in between. There are 14 residues in the CDR3. The CDR3 here is CASSGPPVGTEAFF. The CDR3 coding sequence is TGCGCCAGCAGCGGGCCACCGGTAGGTACTGAAGCTTTCTTT.

The J gene is TRBJ2-7, the V gene TRBV7-6; 7 bases map to TRBD1. Per germline, CDR1 SGHVS and CDR2 FNYEAQ. This CDR3 spans 14 amino acids. Losses at the gene ends were 3 bases for V and 2 bases for J; bases not matched to a gene: 4. The CDR3 is CASSFEQGAYEQYF. The CDR3 bases are TGTGCCAGCAGCTTCGAGCAGGGGGCCTACGAGCAGTACTTC. The full variable domain, its missing parts supplied by reference TRBV7-6 and TRBJ2-7, is GAGVSQSPRYKVTKRGQDVALRCDPISGHVSLYWYRQALGQGPEFLTYFNYEAQQDKSGLPNDRFSAERPEGSISTLTIQRTEQRDSAMYRCASSFEQGAYEQYFGPGTRLTVT.

The rearrangement uses TRBV6-5 and TRBJ2-2, with 10 bases aligning to TRBD1. Germline CDR1 MNHEY, CDR2 SVGAGI. The CDR3 has 15 residues. After removal of 6 bases from V and 5 bases from J, the junction contained 6 bases not matched to a gene. Written as DNA, the CDR3 is TGTGCCAGCAGCGACAGGGGGCAGAAGACCGGGGAGCTGTTTTTT. Its protein product is CASSDRGQKTGELFF.

The DNA for the CDR3 is TGTGCCAGCAGCTTATCCGGGGGGGCTGGCACAGATACGCAGTATTTT. It codes for CASSLSGGAGTDTQYF. The chain combines TRBV13 with TRBJ2-3; 8 bases agree with TRBD2. After removal of 2 bases from V and 1 base from J, the junction contained 5 bases not matched to a gene. CDR1 is PRHDT and CDR2 is FYEKMQ in the germline V gene (reference sequence). CDR3 length: 16 amino acids.

The V call is TRBV7-9, the J call TRBJ1-1; possibly TRBD1 for D (6 bases). Trimming cost V 3 bases and J 4 bases, with 15 bases left between them. Germline V CDR1 and CDR2: SEHNR, FQNEAQ (reference sequence). This CDR3 spans 15 amino acids. This CDR3 is CASSLGQGPGTEAFF. In DNA, the CDR3 is TGTGCCAGCAGCTTGGGTCAGGGGCCGGGCACTGAAGCTTTCTTT.

The chain recombines TRBV23-1 with TRBJ2-7, with 7 bases that match TRBD1. TRBV23-1 is an ORF; its function is uncertain. This CDR3 has 18 amino acids. V shed 6 bases and J 1 base; nucleotides not matched to a gene: 18. CDR3 coding DNA: TGCGCCAGCAGCAGAAAAAGAAGGGACAGCGAGAATTCCTACGAGCAGTACTTC. Translating gives CASSRKRRDSENSYEQYF.

This chain joins TRBV5-5 and TRBJ1-2; TRBD1 might be the D (6 bases). The CDR3 runs 13 residues. Trimming cost V 2 bases and J 7 bases, with 12 bases left between them. The V gene's germline CDR1 is SGHKS and CDR2 YYEKEE (reference sequence). CDR3 in amino acids: CASSFGGSSGYTF. CDR3 coding DNA: TGTGCCAGCAGCTTTGGGGGCAGCAGTGGCTACACCTTC.

As regards this clone: At one boundary the junction diverges from the germline segment, which might be a read error. The V and J genes are TRBV7-7 and TRBJ2-7; no clear D. The CDR3 extends over 16 amino acids. Germline V CDR1 and CDR2: SSHAT, FNYEAQ (reference sequence). The CDR3 loop reads CASSLMDVRTSNEQYF. CDR3 in DNA: TGTGCTAGCAGCTTGATGGACGTGCGAACAAGTAACGAGCAGTACTTC.

V gene TRBV12-2 combines with J gene TRBJ2-7; the table names TRBD2, a call not compared with the DNA. TRBV12-2 is tagged as a pseudogene. There are 17 residues in the CDR3. The CDR3 loop reads CASRPPPRGTSSHEQYF. The CDR3 nucleotides are TGTGCAAGTCGCCCGCCACCCCGGGGGACTAGCTCCCACGAGCAGTACTTC.

J is TRBJ1-2 and V is TRBV7-9; TRBD1 matches at 11 bases. V shed 5 bases, J shed 7 bases, and the junction held 6 bases outside the gene matches. The CDR3 runs to 14 residues. Germline V gene lookup returns CDR1 SEHNR and CDR2 FQNEAQ (reference sequence). As DNA, the CDR3 is TGTGCCAGCAGCACCTCCGGGACAGGGGGTGGCTACACCTTC. This codes for CASSTSGTGGGYTF. Full variable domain (missing parts from reference TRBV7-9 and TRBJ1-2): DTGVSQNPRHKITKRGQNVTFRCDPISEHNRLYWYRQTLGQGPEFLTYFQNEAQLEKSRLLSDRFSAERPKGSFSTLEIQRTEQGDSAMYLCASSTSGTGGGYTFGSGTRLTVV.

This sequence joins TRBV6-5 and TRBJ2-3; 7 nucleotides match TRBD2. This CDR3 is built from 16 residues. The trim removed 0 bases at V and 2 bases at J, leaving 5 bases unmatched. Germline V gives CDR1 MNHEY, CDR2 SVGAGI. The CDR3 DNA sequence: TGTGCCAGCAGTTACTCGAGTGGGGACTACACAGATACGCAGTATTTT. Translated, it gives CASSYSSGDYTDTQYF.

The chain carries TRBV7-2 and TRBJ2-7; 12 nucleotides align to TRBD2. V lost 1 base to trimming and J lost 3 bases; unmatched junction nucleotides: 1. This CDR3 is 15 amino acids long. CDR1 SGHTA and CDR2 FQGNSA come from the germline V gene. The chain's CDR3 is CASSLGLAGDYEQYF. CDR3 sequence (DNA): TGTGCCAGCAGCTTAGGACTAGCGGGAGACTACGAGCAGTACTTC. Variable domain in full (rest from reference TRBV7-2 and TRBJ2-7): GAGVSQSPSNKVTEKGKDVELRCDPISGHTALYWYRQSLGQGLEFLIYFQGNSAPDKSGLPSDRFSAERTGGSVSTLTIQRTQQEDSAVYLCASSLGLAGDYEQYFGPGTRLTVT.

The V and J genes are TRBV19 and TRBJ2-2, with 7 bases fitting TRBD2. Germline V gene data show CDR1 as LNHDA and CDR2 as SQIVND (reference sequence). After removal of 3 bases from V and 2 bases from J, the junction contained 3 bases not matched to a gene. The CDR3 runs to 15 residues. The CDR3 protein is CASSIRDYNTGELFF. For the CDR3, the DNA is TGTGCCAGTAGTATCCGGGACTATAACACCGGGGAGCTGTTTTTT.

The gene calls are TRBV6-1 and TRBJ1-5; D is ambiguous. CDR3 size: 19 residues. Germline V CDR1 and CDR2: MNHNS, SASEGT. Trimming left V 4 bases short and J 0 bases short, with 22 bases between. In nucleotides, the CDR3 is TGTGCCAGCAGTGTGGCCCCACCGGCAGGCAGGTATAGCAATCAGCCCCAGCATTTT. Residues: CASSVAPPAGRYSNQPQHF.

The gene calls are TRBV9 and TRBJ1-2, with D perhaps TRBD1 (5 bases). In germline, CDR1 is SGDLS, CDR2 YYNGEE. The CDR3 contains 15 residues. Trimming stripped 0 bases from V and 1 base from J, with 10 bases between. The CDR3 protein is CASSVGDGINYGYTF. CDR3 DNA sequence: TGTGCCAGCAGCGTAGGGGACGGCATTAACTATGGCTACACCTTC. Together with reference TRBV9 and TRBJ1-2, the CDR3 gives the full variable domain: DSGVTQTPKHLITATGQRVTLRCSPRSGDLSVYWYQQSLDQGLQFLIQYYNGEERAKGNILERFSAQQFPDLHSELNLSSLELGDSALYFCASSVGDGINYGYTFGSGTRLTVV.

This chain connects TRBV24-1 to TRBJ2-1, with D perhaps TRBD1 (5 bases). V gave up 3 bases and J gave up 9 bases, with 20 bases separating them. Germline V lookup: CDR1 KGHDR, CDR2 SFDVKD. The CDR3 spans 16 residues. DNA of the CDR3: TGTGCCACCAGTGATCCCAAAGGGGCGATTTCAGGTGAGCAGTTCTTC. As protein: CATSDPKGAISGEQFF.

The J gene is TRBJ1-1, the V gene TRBV11-1; D perhaps matches TRBD1 (5 bases). From germline, CDR1 is SGHAT and CDR2 FQDESV (reference sequence). CDR3 length: 16 amino acids. V was shortened by 2 bases and J by 5 bases, with 18 bases between the two germline ends. CDR3 DNA sequence: TGTGCCAGCAGCTTATACTCCGGACGGGGGTCTACTGAAGCTTTCTTT. Translated: CASSLYSGRGSTEAFF.

The V call is TRBV7-9, the J call TRBJ1-2, with TRBD1 matching over 11 bases. The CDR3 length is 14 residues. From germline, CDR1 is SEHNR and CDR2 FQNEAQ (reference sequence). V lost 5 bases and J lost 2; bases outside the gene matches: 1. This chain's CDR3 is CASSGDRGNYGYTF. The CDR3 nucleotides read TGTGCCAGCAGCGGGGACAGGGGGAACTATGGCTACACCTTC.

V is TRBV6-2 or TRBV6-3 and J is TRBJ2-7; 7 bases are a match to TRBD1. CDR3 length equals 14 residues. CDR1 and CDR2 from the germline V gene are MNHEY and SVGEGT. J lost 2 bases, V lost 4 bases, and 5 bases had no gene match. For the CDR3, the DNA is TGTGCCAGCAGTTCCGGACAGGACCCCTACGAGCAGTACTTC. Amino acid sequence: CASSSGQDPYEQYF.

CDR3 sequence (DNA): TGTGCCTGGAACCCGGGACTAGCATGGACCGGGGAGCTGTTTTTT. Its protein product is CAWNPGLAWTGELFF. The chain employs TRBV30 and TRBJ2-2; 9 bases line up with TRBD2. CDR3 length equals 15 residues. CDR1 is GTSNPN, CDR2 SVGIG, per germline (reference sequence). Trimming cost V 4 bases and J 5 bases; bases outside gene matches: 8.

CDR3 sequence: CASSLNVGTEAFF. DNA for the CDR3: TGTGCCAGCAGCTTAAACGTCGGCACTGAAGCTTTCTTT. The chain employs TRBV7-9 and TRBJ1-1; D is unresolved. The V and J ends lost 2 bases and 4 bases respectively, with 8 bases between them. Germline V gene data show CDR1 as SEHNR and CDR2 as FQNEAQ (reference sequence). This CDR3 region has 13 residues. The variable domain in full, with the rest retrieved from reference TRBV7-9 and TRBJ1-1, is DTGVSQNPRHKITKRGQNVTFRCDPISEHNRLYWYRQTLGQGPEFLTYFQNEAQLEKSRLLSDRFSAERPKGSFSTLEIQRTEQGDSAMYLCASSLNVGTEAFFGQGTRLTVV.